This is a list of T cell receptor beta chains from one sample in a study of HIV-infected patients and healthy controls. One entry per CDR3 protein, called by TCRdb with MiXCR from the 5' RACE reads. Seen here are thousands of distinct CDR3 sequences, roughly 7.4% observed once, and the top ten hold 16%. Sequenced here: blood, sampled during antiretroviral therapy. Source of these receptors: an adult with HIV infection. CDR3s include the opening cysteine and the closing phenylalanine or tryptophan. The order of the fields is clone size, CDR3 length, V gene, D gene, J gene, CDR3 protein, CDR3 DNA. The D gene is left open where the match is weak. The size field is filled for only some rows; it gives once, few, many or a size class.

medium-sized	15	TRBV4-1	TRBD1	TRBJ1-4	CASSQKGTGNEKLFF	TGCGCCAGCAGCCAAAAAGGGACAGGAAATGAAAAACTGTTTTTT
medium-sized	15	TRBV20-1	TRBD1	TRBJ2-7	CSARDRDRGQDEQYF	TGCAGTGCTAGAGATCGGGACAGGGGCCAGGACGAGCAGTACTTC
many	14	TRBV7-9	NA	TRBJ2-5	CASSLESESGTQYF	TGTGCCAGCAGCTTAGAGTCGGAGTCGGGGACCCAGTACTTC
many	13	TRBV7-2	NA	TRBJ1-1	CASSLTRDTEAFF	TGTGCCAGCAGCTTAACCAGGGACACTGAAGCTTTCTTT
many	15	TRBV24-1	NA	TRBJ2-5	CATSDLTRDQETQYF	TGTGCCACCAGTGATTTAACGAGGGACCAAGAGACCCAGTACTTC
many	13	TRBV20-1	NA	TRBJ1-2	CSASQGVGYGYTF	TGCAGTGCTAGTCAGGGAGTAGGGTATGGCTACACCTTC
many	19	TRBV4-2	TRBD2	TRBJ2-2	CASSQGGLAGGPDTGELFF	TGTGCCAGCAGCCAAGGGGGCTTAGCGGGAGGGCCGGACACCGGGGAGCTGTTTTTT
many	16	TRBV11-2	NA	TRBJ2-1	CASSLVPLGGNGEQFF	TGTGCCAGCAGCTTAGTCCCGTTGGGCGGGAATGGGGAGCAGTTCTTC
many	13	TRBV7-9	NA	TRBJ2-7	CASSLDSAYEQYF	TGTGCCAGCAGCTTAGACAGTGCCTACGAGCAGTACTTC
many	14	TRBV20-1	NA	TRBJ2-1	CSARDWGDDNEQFF	TGCAGTGCTAGAGATTGGGGGGATGACAATGAGCAGTTCTTC
NA	14	TRBV12-3/TRBV12-4	NA	TRBJ2-5	CASGPRAALETQYF	TGTGCCAGCGGGCCCCGAGCGGCTCTAGAGACCCAGTACTTC